These T cell receptor beta chains were read from a single sample in a study of T cell responses to AZD1222 COVID-19 vaccine. Here immunoSEQ multiplex PCR was the method, and the copy in TCRdb shows in-frame clones only, minus some. This sample carries roughly 190,000 clones, approximately 90% of them seen once, and the ten largest clones take 0.75% to 1%. The sequences come from peripheral blood, collected on day 0 of AZD1222 vaccination. Receptor source: an adult in good health. Both conserved end residues are part of each CDR3. Each record gives: D gene, clone size, V gene, J gene, CDR3 protein, CDR3 DNA. D genes are given only for firm matches. Not all rows give a size; the values are once, few, many and, for expanded clones, a class.

TRBD2	.	TRBV7-9	TRBJ2-1	CASSLGSGGAGEQFF	TGTGCCAGCAGCTTAGGAAGCGGGGGGGCCGGTGAGCAGTTCTTC
.	.	TRBV7-3	TRBJ1-2	CASSPGHSNYGYTF	TGTGCCAGCAGCCCCGGACACAGTAACTATGGCTACACCTTC
TRBD2	.	TRBV10-3	TRBJ2-1	CAIPGAGDGAEQFF	TGTGCCATCCCTGGAGCGGGAGACGGGGCTGAGCAGTTCTTC
.	few	TRBV27	TRBJ2-7	CASSLSGLSYEQYF	TGTGCCAGCAGTTTAAGCGGCCTCTCCTACGAGCAGTACTTC
.	.	TRBV24-1	TRBJ2-1	CATSARGSYNEQFF	TGTGCCACCAGTGCACGAGGCTCCTACAATGAGCAGTTCTTC
.	.	TRBV11-3	TRBJ2-1	CASSTDRNEQFF	TGTGCCAGCAGCACCGACAGGAACGAGCAGTTCTTC
.	once	TRBV2	TRBJ1-6	CASSEGPNYSPLHF	TGTGCCAGCAGTGAAGGGCCAAATTATTCACCCCTCCACTTT
.	.	TRBV29-1	TRBJ1-1	CSVAHREFYTEAFF	TGCAGCGTGGCGCACAGGGAGTTTTACACTGAAGCTTTCTTT
.	.	TRBV9	TRBJ1-1	CASSVEDHPIMDTEAFF	TGTGCCAGCAGCGTAGAGGACCATCCTATAATGGATACTGAAGCTTTCTTT
TRBD2	.	TRBV7-2	TRBJ2-7	CASSLVGGGHIEQYF	TGTGCCAGCAGCTTAGTGGGCGGGGGGCATATCGAGCAGTACTTC
TRBD1	.	TRBV29-1	TRBJ1-1	CSVRTGGTEAFF	TGCAGCGTAAGGACAGGGGGGACTGAAGCTTTCTTT
.	.	TRBV19	TRBJ1-5	CASSQGNSNQPQHF	TGTGCCAGTTCGCAGGGGAATAGCAATCAGCCCCAGCATTTT
.	.	TRBV3-1/TRBV3-2	TRBJ1-6	CASSQHRDNSPLHF	TGTGCCAGCAGCCAGCACAGAGATAATTCACCCCTCCACTTT
.	.	TRBV19	TRBJ2-7	CASRGSSYEQYF	TGTGCCAGTAGGGGCAGCTCCTACGAGCAGTACTTC
.	.	TRBV3-1/TRBV3-2	TRBJ2-1	CASSPADDEQFF	TGTGCCAGCAGCCCCGCCGACGATGAGCAGTTCTTC
TRBD1	.	TRBV7-9	TRBJ1-2	CASSPRDRGDYGYTF	TGTGCCAGCAGCCCTAGGGACAGGGGTGACTATGGCTACACCTTC
.	.	TRBV7-3	TRBJ2-2	CASSLIHREDTGELFF	TGTGCCAGCAGCTTAATTCACAGGGAAGACACCGGGGAGCTGTTTTTT
TRBD1	.	TRBV27	TRBJ1-5	CAAGGDQPQHF	TGTGCCGCAGGGGGCGATCAGCCCCAGCATTTT
.	.	TRBV9	TRBJ2-7	CASSVAVGTEEQYF	TGTGCCAGCAGCGTAGCTGTGGGGACGGAGGAGCAGTACTTC
TRBD1	once	TRBV19	TRBJ2-1	CASSIVRTGGNEQFF	TGTGCCAGTAGTATAGTTCGGACAGGGGGAAATGAGCAGTTCTTC
TRBD2	.	TRBV7-2	TRBJ2-7	CASSFFGGGINEQYF	TGTGCCAGCAGCTTCTTCGGCGGGGGAATTAACGAGCAGTACTTC
.	.	TRBV27	TRBJ2-7	CASSLVPRYYEQYF	TGTGCCAGCAGTCTTGTCCCAAGATACTACGAGCAGTACTTC
.	once	TRBV27	TRBJ2-7	CASSFRGYEQYF	TGTGCCAGCAGTTTTCGGGGCTACGAGCAGTACTTC
.	few	TRBV5-1	TRBJ1-1	CASSLNQGTEAFF	TGCGCCAGCAGCCTCAACCAGGGCACTGAAGCTTTCTTT
TRBD1	.	TRBV28	TRBJ2-7	CASSSDRDDEQYF	TGTGCCAGCAGTTCCGACAGGGACGACGAGCAGTACTTC
TRBD1	.	TRBV27	TRBJ1-1	CASSTGTERVDTEAFF	TGTGCCAGCAGCACGGGGACAGAGAGGGTCGACACTGAAGCTTTCTTT
.	.	TRBV11-2	TRBJ2-7	CASSVGPTGSNQQYF	TGTGCCAGCAGCGTTGGACCGACGGGGTCTAATCAGCAGTACTTC
TRBD2	.	TRBV4-2	TRBJ2-1	CASSQVSGSYNEQFF	TGTGCCAGCAGCCAAGTTAGCGGGAGTTATAATGAGCAGTTCTTC
.	few	TRBV18	TRBJ2-7	CASSPDYEQYF	TGTGCCAGCTCACCGGACTACGAGCAGTACTTC
.	once	TRBV5-6	TRBJ1-2	CASSGSGGTNGYTF	TGTGCCAGCAGCGGGAGTGGGGGCACGAATGGCTACACCTTC
TRBD1	.	TRBV4-1	TRBJ1-5	CASSLDRGFQPQHF	TGCGCCAGCAGCCTAGACAGGGGTTTTCAGCCCCAGCATTTT
TRBD2	.	TRBV6-1	TRBJ2-7	CASSENLVGLANIYEQYF	TGTGCCAGCAGTGAAAATCTGGTGGGACTAGCGAACATCTACGAGCAGTACTTC
TRBD1	.	TRBV7-3	TRBJ2-5	CASSPQGARGETQYF	TGTGCCAGCAGCCCGCAGGGGGCTCGGGGAGAGACCCAGTACTTC